These T cell receptor beta chains were read from a single sample in a study of blood T cell repertoires in COVID-19. Produced via immunoSEQ multiplex PCR; TCRdb's table is partial and in-frame only. The sample has around 400,000 clones; roughly nine tenths are singletons. Material: PBMCs or T cells enriched from blood (not recorded which). These receptor sequences come from a middle-aged woman who had been exposed to COVID-19. Each CDR3 is given with its conserved first and last residue. Each record gives: CDR3 protein, CDR3 DNA, clone size, D gene, V gene, J gene. D genes are given only for firm matches. A row's size may be missing; if present it is once, few, many or a size class.

CASSGRQGHNEQFF	TGTGCCAGCAGCGGTCGACAGGGCCACAATGAGCAGTTCTTC	-	TRBD1	TRBV9	TRBJ2-1
CASRGVPSGNTIYF	TGTGCCAGCAGGGGAGTTCCCTCTGGAAACACCATATATTTT	-	-	TRBV2	TRBJ1-3
CASSGGLSNQPQHF	TGTGCCAGCAGCGGGGGACTTAGCAATCAGCCCCAGCATTTT	-	-	TRBV7-9	TRBJ1-5
CASSSGSLNTEAFF	TGTGCCAGCAGCTCAGGCAGCCTGAACACTGAAGCTTTCTTT	-	-	TRBV7-9	TRBJ1-1
CASSQFARISPGTGGSYEQYF	TGTGCCAGCAGCCAATTCGCCCGAATAAGTCCCGGGACAGGGGGTAGCTACGAGCAGTACTTC	-	TRBD1	TRBV3-1/TRBV3-2	TRBJ2-7
CASSPRQGGNQPQHF	TGTGCCAGCTCACCAAGACAGGGTGGCAATCAGCCCCAGCATTTT	once	TRBD1	TRBV18	TRBJ1-5
CASSPYFGTGAEAFF	TGTGCCAGCAGCCCCTACTTCGGGACAGGGGCCGAAGCTTTCTTT	-	TRBD1	TRBV7-2	TRBJ1-1
CASSLRRGVYGYGYTF	TGTGCCAGCAGCCTCCGACGGGGAGTGTATGGCTATGGCTACACCTTC	-	-	TRBV2	TRBJ1-2
CASSRDRAEEKLFF	TGTGCCAGCAGCAGAGACAGGGCGGAGGAAAAACTGTTTTTT	-	TRBD1	TRBV7-9	TRBJ1-4
CASKQGSGNTIYF	TGTGCCAGCAAACAGGGATCTGGAAACACCATATATTTT	-	-	TRBV7-9	TRBJ1-3
CASSYSYSGDYYGYTF	TGTGCCAGCAGTTACTCGTATTCAGGGGATTACTATGGCTACACCTTC	-	-	TRBV6-5	TRBJ1-2
CASSKDRGGYNEQFF	TGTGCCAGCAGCAAAGACAGGGGGGGCTACAATGAGCAGTTCTTC	-	TRBD1	TRBV9	TRBJ2-1
CASSDEPGLWGYTF	TGTGCCAGCAGCGATGAGCCAGGGCTCTGGGGCTACACCTTC	-	-	TRBV5-8	TRBJ1-2
CASSSTGSESGNTIYF	TGTGCCAGCAGTTCGACAGGGAGTGAATCTGGAAACACCATATATTTT	-	TRBD1	TRBV28	TRBJ1-3
CASSRGLADLYNEQFF	TGCGCCAGCAGCCGAGGACTAGCGGACTTATACAATGAGCAGTTCTTC	-	TRBD2	TRBV4-3	TRBJ2-1
CASSRASGETQYF	TGTGCCAGCAGTCGAGCTAGCGGAGAGACCCAGTACTTC	-	TRBD2	TRBV14	TRBJ2-5
CSVQDRVPGEQFF	TGCAGCGTTCAAGACAGGGTCCCGGGTGAGCAGTTCTTC	-	TRBD1	TRBV29-1	TRBJ2-1
CASSPQGGNQPQHF	TGTGCCAGCTCACCGCAGGGTGGGAATCAGCCCCAGCATTTT	-	-	TRBV18	TRBJ1-5
CASSLATAWRGGPPYEQYF	TGTGCCAGCAGCTTAGCCACAGCATGGAGGGGGGGACCTCCCTACGAGCAGTACTTC	-	-	TRBV7-2	TRBJ2-7
CATSRAGGTGNTEAFF	TGTGCCACCAGCAGAGCCGGGGGAACAGGGAACACTGAAGCTTTCTTT	-	-	TRBV15	TRBJ1-1
CAGDRSAKNIQYF	TGTGCCGGGGACAGGTCGGCCAAAAACATTCAGTACTTC	-	TRBD1	TRBV30	TRBJ2-4
CASSLALAAEQYF	TGTGCCAGCAGTTTGGCCCTAGCGGCGGAGCAGTACTTC	-	TRBD2	TRBV12-3/TRBV12-4	TRBJ2-7
CASSLLAGASRGSYNEQFF	TGTGCCAGCAGCTTACTAGCGGGAGCATCACGGGGGTCCTACAATGAGCAGTTCTTC	-	TRBD2	TRBV7-8	TRBJ2-1
CASSPMRDTQYF	TGTGCCAGCAGCCCGATGAGGGATACGCAGTATTTT	-	-	TRBV7-8	TRBJ2-3
CATSRQTGGTYGGEQYF	TGTGCCACCAGCAGACAAACAGGGGGCACGTACGGAGGGGAGCAGTACTTC	-	TRBD1	TRBV15	TRBJ2-7
CASSPGSSYNSPLHF	TGTGCCAGCAGCCCTGGGAGCTCCTATAATTCACCCCTCCACTTT	-	-	TRBV7-9	TRBJ1-6
CAISESGGNQPQHF	TGTGCCATCAGTGAGTCGGGGGGGAATCAGCCCCAGCATTTT	few	-	TRBV10-3	TRBJ1-5
CASSYSAGYGYTF	TGTGCCAGCAGTTACTCCGCCGGTTATGGCTACACCTTC	-	-	TRBV6-5	TRBJ1-2
CASSQWTGTSGNTIYF	TGTGCCAGCAGCCAATGGACAGGGACCTCTGGAAACACCATATATTTT	-	TRBD1	TRBV5-8	TRBJ1-3
CASSEAGGRTIYF	TGTGCCAGCAGTGAGGCAGGGGGCAGGACCATATATTTT	once	TRBD1	TRBV25-1	TRBJ1-3
CASSFRDRVTGELFF	TGTGCCAGCAGTTTCCGGGACAGGGTAACCGGGGAGCTGTTTTTT	-	TRBD1	TRBV6-6	TRBJ2-2
CASSIGQNNQPQHF	TGTGCCAGCAGCATAGGACAGAACAATCAGCCCCAGCATTTT	-	-	TRBV27	TRBJ1-5
CASSLDRRGGYTF	TGCGCCAGCAGCTTGGATCGCAGGGGAGGCTACACCTTC	-	-	TRBV5-1	TRBJ1-2
CASSLAPRGISTEAFF	TGTGCCAGCAGCTTAGCGCCGCGGGGGATAAGCACTGAAGCTTTCTTT	-	-	TRBV7-2	TRBJ1-1
CASSRSGLQNNEQFF	TGTGCCAGCAGCCGGTCGGGACTGCAAAACAATGAGCAGTTCTTC	-	-	TRBV7-9	TRBJ2-1
CSVRDRGRLETQYF	TGCAGCGTTCGAGACAGGGGGCGATTGGAGACCCAGTACTTC	once	TRBD1	TRBV29-1	TRBJ2-5
CASNADYSNQPQHF	TGTGCCAGCAACGCAGATTATAGCAATCAGCCCCAGCATTTT	once	-	TRBV2	TRBJ1-5
CASSYDFGPAGTGELFF	TGTGCCAGCAGTTACGATTTCGGTCCAGCGGGCACCGGGGAGCTGTTTTTT	-	-	TRBV28	TRBJ2-2
CASSGQGTRTDTQYF	TGTGCCAGCTCGGGACAGGGGACGAGGACAGATACGCAGTATTTT	once	TRBD1	TRBV7-8	TRBJ2-3
CSVTSSEEQYF	TGCAGCGTCACTAGTTCCGAAGAGCAGTACTTC	-	-	TRBV29-1	TRBJ2-7
CASSFNPGGAFF	TGTGCCAGCAGCTTCAATCCGGGAGGAGCTTTCTTT	-	-	TRBV7-2	TRBJ1-1
CASSLAGGPRASSYNEQFF	TGTGCCAGCAGCTTAGCGGGGGGACCTAGAGCCAGCTCCTACAATGAGCAGTTCTTC	-	-	TRBV7-2	TRBJ2-1